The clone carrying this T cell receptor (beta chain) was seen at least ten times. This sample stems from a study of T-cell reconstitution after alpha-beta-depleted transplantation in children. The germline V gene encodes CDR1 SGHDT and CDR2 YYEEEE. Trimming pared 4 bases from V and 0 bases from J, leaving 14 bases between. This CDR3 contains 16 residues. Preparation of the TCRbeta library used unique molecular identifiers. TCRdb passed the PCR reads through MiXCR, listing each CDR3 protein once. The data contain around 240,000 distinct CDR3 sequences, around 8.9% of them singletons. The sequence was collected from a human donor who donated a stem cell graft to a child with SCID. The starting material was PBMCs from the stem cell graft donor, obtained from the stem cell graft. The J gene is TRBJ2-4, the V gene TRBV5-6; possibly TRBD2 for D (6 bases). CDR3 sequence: CASSALPGLAKNIQYF. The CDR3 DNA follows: TGTGCCAGCAGCGCCCTTCCGGGACTAGCCAAAAACATTCAGTACTTC.